Listed here are 11 T cell receptor beta chains from one sample, sequenced in a study of neurological immune-mediated disorders. TCRdb analysed the 5' RACE reads with MiXCR anew, one entry per CDR3 protein. This table has around 28,000 distinct CDR3 sequences, 2% to 2.5% appearing once. The sequencing input was PBMCs. These receptors were obtained from a woman between 45 and 60 years old with multiple sclerosis.

The sample holds many counts of this clonotype. The rearrangement links TRBV12-3 or TRBV12-4 to TRBJ2-7; no clear D. Between the trimmed V and J ends, which lost 5 bases and 6 bases, there was a span of 14 bases. The CDR3 runs to 13 residues. This CDR3 reads CASSLKGTGEQYF. In nucleotides, the CDR3 is TGTGCCAGCAGTCTGAAGGGAACTGGCGAGCAGTACTTC.

There are many counts of this clonotype. V is TRBV12-3 or TRBV12-4 and J is TRBJ2-1, with D possibly matching TRBD2 (5 bases). V shed 6 bases and J shed 7 bases, with 13 bases lying between them. CDR3 length equals 13 residues. This CDR3 is CASRGRGYNEQFF. As DNA, the CDR3 is TGTGCCAGCAGGGGGAGAGGGTATAATGAGCAGTTCTTC.

This clonotype came up many times. The gene calls are TRBV12-3 or TRBV12-4 and TRBJ1-1; D might be TRBD1 (5 bases). The length of the CDR3 is 13 residues. The V end lost 3 bases, the J end lost 1 base, and 6 bases lay between the germline ends. The CDR3 sequence is CASSFQGNTEAFF. As DNA, the CDR3 is TGTGCCAGCAGTTTCCAGGGGAACACTGAAGCTTTCTTT.

This clonotype has at least ten counts. The chain uses TRBV20-1 and TRBJ2-1; D unresolved. The germline gives CDR1 DFQATT, CDR2 SNEGSKA (reference sequence). There are 15 residues in the CDR3. The V gene lost 1 base and the J gene lost 0 bases, with 10 bases spanning the gap. CDR3 loop: CSARVGQRSYNEQFF. The CDR3 nucleotides are TGCAGTGCTAGAGTCGGGCAGCGCTCCTACAATGAGCAGTTCTTC.

This clonotype was seen repeatedly, ten times or more. The rearrangement links TRBV5-8 to TRBJ2-3; the D is unclear. Between the trimmed V and J ends, which lost 4 bases and 5 bases, there was a span of 8 bases. CDR1 SGHTS and CDR2 YDEGEE come from the germline V gene. The CDR3 spans 12 residues. The CDR3: CASSPRRDTQYF. The CDR3 nucleotides read TGTGCCAGCAGCCCGCGTCGAGATACGCAGTATTTT.

This clonotype was seen ten or more times. The J gene is TRBJ2-1, the V gene TRBV6-5, with D uncertain. Germline loops: CDR1 MNHEY, CDR2 SVGAGI. The CDR3 has 12 amino acids. V lost 6 bases to trimming and J lost 11 bases, with 14 bases between them. This CDR3 is CASRAKSTKQFF. CDR3 nucleotide sequence: TGTGCCAGCAGGGCAAAGTCCACGAAGCAGTTCTTC.

There are many counts of this clonotype. The rearrangement joins TRBV29-1 to TRBJ2-2; TRBD1 is a possible D gene (5 bases). The length of the CDR3 is 13 residues. Germline V gene lookup returns CDR1 SQVTM and CDR2 ANQGSEA. V was cut by 6 bases and J by 8 bases, with 16 bases left in between. For the CDR3, the DNA is TGCAGCGTAGAATTCAGGGTATGGGGGGAGCTGTTTTTT. The encoded protein is CSVEFRVWGELFF.

This clonotype was picked up a small number of times. This could be a read error, since a much larger clone is one nucleotide away. The V and J genes are TRBV15 and TRBJ1-4, with unresolved D. This CDR3 is built from 14 residues. Deletions cut 7 bases from V and 4 bases from J, with 13 bases between. From germline, CDR1 is LNHNV and CDR2 YYDKDF (reference sequence). The CDR3, as DNA: TGTGCCACCAAGTTGGCCAGACTTAATGAAAAACTGTTTTTT. Amino acids: CATKLARLNEKLFF.

This clonotype was seen many times. This sequence joins TRBV7-2 and TRBJ2-7, with a possible D match to TRBD1 (6 bases). The CDR3 spans 15 residues. Deletions cut 5 bases from V and 2 bases from J, with 16 bases between. Germline lookup yields CDR1 SGHTA and CDR2 FQGNSA. CDR3 amino acids: CASSRWGQITYEQYF. The CDR3 coding sequence is TGTGCCAGCAGCCGGTGGGGACAAATAACCTACGAGCAGTACTTC.

Concerning this clonotype: One end of the junction is discordant with germline, which a read error may explain. The chain employs TRBV20-1 and TRBJ1-2; 7 bases fit TRBD1. Germline CDR1 DFQATT, CDR2 SNEGSKA (reference sequence). This CDR3 is 13 amino acids long. CDR3 protein: CRAGTADNYGYTF. The CDR3 bases are TGCCGTGCTGGGACAGCCGATAACTATGGCTACACCTTC.

This clonotype was seen more than once but under ten times. V usage is TRBV20-1 and J usage is TRBJ2-7, with TRBD1 as a possible D gene (6 bases). Germline values: CDR1 DFQATT, CDR2 SNEGSKA (reference sequence). Trimming shortened V by 5 bases and J by 1 base, and 12 bases separated the two germline ends. This CDR3 contains 13 residues. As DNA, the CDR3 is TGCAGTGCTGCTCAAACAGGGTCCTACGAGCAGTACTTC. This encodes CSAAQTGSYEQYF.